One sample yielded the 13 T cell receptor beta chains listed below, sequenced in a study of memory CD4+ T cells and cytomegalovirus serostatus. The sort gate was single viable CD3+CD4+CD8-CD45RO+ cells for memory CD4+ T cells. Some clones are missing from TCRdb's copy, which holds only in-frame ones; the method was immunoSEQ multiplex PCR. The data show more than 50,000 clones, approximately 78% seen once. The source material was memory CD4+ T cells from blood. The source is an adult in good health and CMV-seronegative.

The rearrangement joins TRBV5-1 to TRBJ1-1; the match to TRBD1 covers 9 bases. The ends lost 3 bases at V and 0 bases at J; junction bases unmatched: 3. The CDR3 loop spans 15 amino acids. Germline V gene sequence: CDR1 SGHRS, CDR2 YFSETQ. The CDR3, as DNA: TGCGCCAGCAGCTCCGGGACAGGGCTGAACACTGAAGCTTTCTTT. It encodes CASSSGTGLNTEAFF.

This clone was seen a handful of times. This rearrangement joins TRBV5-1 to TRBJ1-1, with D maybe TRBD1 (6 bases). Per the germline V gene, CDR1 is SGHRS and CDR2 is YFSETQ. Trimming left V 7 bases short and J 0 bases short, with 16 bases between. The CDR3 extends over 15 amino acids. The CDR3 here is CASATGGPMNTEAFF. Written as DNA, the CDR3 is TGCGCCAGCGCGACGGGGGGGCCCATGAACACTGAAGCTTTCTTT.

The chain employs TRBV5-4 and TRBJ2-7; 7 bases agree with TRBD1. Unmatched junction bases numbered 3, after V lost 4 bases and J lost 2 bases. The germline gives CDR1 SGHNT, CDR2 YYREEE (reference sequence). This CDR3 contains 13 residues. The CDR3 nucleotides read TGTGCCAGCAGCCCACAGGGGCCCTACGAGCAGTACTTC. It translates to CASSPQGPYEQYF.

The J gene is TRBJ2-1, the V gene TRBV6-1; D is undetermined. The V gene's germline CDR1 is MNHNS and CDR2 SASEGT. Trimming left V 8 bases short and J 8 bases short, with 13 bases between. This CDR3 has 12 residues. The CDR3 spells CASDKGWDEQFF. CDR3 coding DNA: TGTGCCAGCGATAAGGGATGGGATGAGCAGTTCTTC.

The chain links TRBV20-1 to TRBJ1-2; D remains ambiguous. V lost 5 bases and J lost 5, with 9 bases in between. CDR1 and CDR2 (germline): DFQATT, SNEGSKA (reference sequence). This CDR3 spans 11 amino acids. The CDR3 nucleotides read TGCAGTGCTGAAATGGTATATGGCTACACCTTC. Protein: CSAEMVYGYTF.

In this sample, this clone turned up once. The chain recombines TRBV4-2 with TRBJ2-1, with D perhaps TRBD1 (5 bases). Germline lookup yields CDR1 LGHNA and CDR2 YNFKEQ. CDR3 size: 14 residues. The V gene lost 0 bases and the J gene lost 13 bases, with 16 bases spanning the gap. DNA of the CDR3: TGTGCCAGCAGCCAAGAAGTTACAGGAAGAATTCAGTTCTTC. It translates to CASSQEVTGRIQFF.

This chain connects TRBV7-8 to TRBJ1-5, with D tentatively TRBD1 (6 bases). Trimming stripped 3 bases from V and 7 bases from J, with 13 bases between. This CDR3 comprises 14 residues. Germline V gives CDR1 SGHVS, CDR2 FQNEAQ. CDR3: CASSLSGVEQPQHF. In nucleotides, the CDR3 is TGTGCCAGCAGCTTGTCAGGGGTGGAACAGCCCCAGCATTTT.

The count of this clone is one. The gene calls are TRBV7-9 and TRBJ2-1; 7 bases are a match to TRBD1. Germline assignment: CDR1 SEHNR and CDR2 FQNEAQ (reference sequence). J gave up 4 bases and V 5 bases, and 8 bases lay outside the gene matches. The CDR3 spans 15 residues. CDR3 protein: CASSPPGQFYNEQFF. CDR3 bases: TGTGCCAGCAGCCCGCCGGGACAGTTTTACAATGAGCAGTTCTTC. The complete variable domain, with remaining parts taken from reference TRBV7-9 and TRBJ2-1, reads DTGVSQNPRHKITKRGQNVTFRCDPISEHNRLYWYRQTLGQGPEFLTYFQNEAQLEKSRLLSDRFSAERPKGSFSTLEIQRTEQGDSAMYLCASSPPGQFYNEQFFGPGTRLTVL.

The rearrangement uses TRBV7-6 and TRBJ1-5; maybe TRBD1 (6 bases). The CDR3 is 15 residues long. Trimming stripped 5 bases from V and 2 bases from J, with 13 bases between. Germline CDR1 is SGHVS and CDR2 is FNYEAQ. The CDR3 is CASSLGGGGNQPQHF. DNA of the CDR3: TGTGCCAGCAGCCTCGGGGGGGGCGGCAATCAGCCCCAGCATTTT.

V usage is TRBV6-1 and J usage is TRBJ2-1; 7 bases fit TRBD2. The CDR3 sequence is 15 residues long. Germline V gene data show CDR1 as MNHNS and CDR2 as SASEGT. V shed 0 bases and J 5 bases; nucleotides not matched to a gene: 4. CDR3 sequence (DNA): TGTGCCAGCAGTGAAGCGTGGGGGGGACACAATGAGCAGTTCTTC. Translated: CASSEAWGGHNEQFF.

This chain uses TRBV2 with TRBJ2-1; D is ambiguous. Trimming pared 8 bases from V and 6 bases from J, leaving 17 bases between. The CDR3 has 14 amino acids. Germline V gene lookup returns CDR1 SNHLY and CDR2 FYNNEI. CDR3 region: CASSILSIGNEQFF. CDR3 bases: TGTGCCAGCTCGATACTATCAATCGGCAATGAGCAGTTCTTC.

The J gene is TRBJ1-2, the V gene TRBV5-4, with 8 positions matching TRBD1. Germline lookup yields CDR1 SGHNT and CDR2 YYREEE (reference sequence). The junction had 17 bases not matched to a gene; V was cut back by 5 bases and J by 5 bases. The CDR3 covers 17 residues. CDR3 amino acids: CASRPEQGGRLGYGYTF. CDR3 coding DNA: TGTGCCAGCAGACCTGAACAGGGGGGAAGGCTTGGGTATGGCTACACCTTC.

The chain links TRBV6-4 to TRBJ2-7, with 8 bases fitting TRBD1. The length of the CDR3 is 19 residues. Germline CDR1 MRHNA, CDR2 SNTAGT. The ends lost 6 bases at V and 5 bases at J; junction bases unmatched: 24. The CDR3 spells CASRTTGECLFPGQDEQYF. The CDR3 bases are TGTGCCAGCAGAACGACAGGGGAGTGTTTGTTTCCGGGTCAGGACGAGCAGTACTTC.